Given below is one TCR beta chain in context. Its antigen is as yet unknown. Other DNA sequences within the sample encode an identical CDR3. Clones were read by immunoSEQ multiplex PCR, and TCRdb kept only the in-frame ones, dropping some. The sample records hundreds of thousands of clones, around 89% being singletons. The data belong to a study of Ad26.COV2.S vaccination and SARS-CoV-2 variants. Study-wide context: Ad26.COV2.S, an intramuscular injection, was given once or twice 56 days apart. Broader study findings: Vaccine recipients had higher spike-specific TCR breadth than placebo recipients. It was found that vaccine and placebo recipients had similar non-spike TCR breadth.

Per germline, CDR1 SNHLY and CDR2 FYNNEI. This CDR3 comprises 15 residues. Germline trimming cut 0 bases from V and 2 bases from J; bases unmatched to any gene: 0. Noted treatment: some 20 received Ad26.COV2.S at low or high dose, single or two shots; 5 received placebo; per-sample allocation not given. Vaccine and placebo recipients were sampled on day 63 after the first injection. Boston provided a donor who was an adult aged 18-55 years. The rearrangement joins TRBV2 to TRBJ1-5; 8 bases map to TRBD1. Source: peripheral blood, taken in a trial of Ad26.COV2.S vaccine versus placebo. The sequence came from a person between 18 and 60 years old who received the Ad26.COV2.S COVID-19 vaccine or a placebo. CDR3 residues: CASSEAGQGNQPQHF. In DNA, the CDR3 is TGTGCCAGCAGTGAAGCGGGACAGGGCAATCAGCCCCAGCATTTT.